These 24 T cell receptor beta chains came from one sample sequenced in a study of human T cells and chemical hapten exposure. TCRdb re-called the RACE reads through MiXCR, storing one row per CDR3 protein. This sample has about 64,000 distinct CDR3 sequences, with 8% to 13% found just once. The time point was: patch test 3, about 24 weeks after DPC sensitization. Stated treatment: therapeutic diphenylcyclopropenone sensitization with weekly scalp DPC. The material sequenced was whole blood, taken in connection with sensitization to the hapten diphenylcyclopropenone (DPC). The receptors shown here come from a woman aged 25 to 39 with alopecia areata. Some clones in this sample may be carry-over from other donors' samples.

V gene TRBV28 combines with J gene TRBJ2-1; possible D gene TRBD1, 5 bases. CDR1 and CDR2 (germline): MDHEN, SYDVKM. Trimming left V 5 bases short and J 7 bases short, with 9 bases between. CDR3 length: 12 residues. The CDR3 DNA reads TGTGCCAGCAGTATCAGGGTGAATGAGCAGTTCTTC. It specifies CASSIRVNEQFF.

This clonotype has a handful of counts. This rearrangement joins TRBV14 to TRBJ1-6; D is uncertain. CDR1 is SGHDN and CDR2 is FVKESK in the germline V gene. CDR3 length: 15 residues. Trimming removed 1 base at V and 7 bases at J, with 11 bases between. The CDR3 DNA follows: TGTGCCAGCAGCCAAGGCGCGGGGAGCAATTCACCCCTCCACTTT. Translating it yields CASSQGAGSNSPLHF.

This clonotype was counted a few times. This sequence joins TRBV6-1 and TRBJ1-5; TRBD1 is a possible D gene (5 bases). Germline V gives CDR1 MNHNS, CDR2 SASEGT. Between the trimmed V and J ends, which lost 4 bases and 3 bases, there was a span of 10 bases. The CDR3 runs to 14 residues. The CDR3: CASSVTGTNQPQHF. The CDR3 DNA follows: TGTGCCAGCAGTGTTACAGGTACCAATCAGCCCCAGCATTTT.

This clonotype was recorded a few times. This chain joins TRBV12-3 or TRBV12-4 and TRBJ2-3; D unresolved. This CDR3 is 14 amino acids long. Trimming took 7 bases from V and 2 from J, leaving 13 bases between them. This chain's CDR3 is CASTQGSYTDTQYF. The DNA for the CDR3 is TGTGCCAGCACTCAAGGTTCGTACACAGATACGCAGTATTTT.

V and J are TRBV20-1 and TRBJ2-7; 10 bases map to TRBD2. V was clipped by 5 bases and J by 2 bases; unmatched bases: 3. This CDR3 contains 13 residues. Looked up from germline, CDR1 is DFQATT and CDR2 is SNEGSKA (reference sequence). In nucleotides, the CDR3 is TGCAGTGCTGTTCTAGCGGGGGCCTACGAGCAGTACTTC. Translated, it gives CSAVLAGAYEQYF.

The V call is TRBV7-2, the J call TRBJ1-2; D is possibly TRBD1 (5 bases). V was cut by 4 bases and J by 0 bases, with 15 bases left in between. Germline-derived CDR1 and CDR2 are SGHTA and FQGNSA. The CDR3 loop spans 16 amino acids. The CDR3 sequence is CASSWGTGDSNYGYTF. The CDR3 DNA reads TGTGCCAGCAGCTGGGGTACAGGAGATTCTAACTATGGCTACACCTTC.

In this sample, this clonotype turned up a few times. The V call is TRBV5-1, the J call TRBJ2-1; D is uncertain. Germline CDR1 SGHRS, CDR2 YFSETQ. The CDR3 has 14 amino acids. Trimming took 3 bases from V and 8 from J, leaving 15 bases between them. CDR3 nucleotides: TGCGCCAGCAGCTCTACGAGGAGCTTCGATGAGCAGTTCTTC. The encoded protein is CASSSTRSFDEQFF.

This clonotype was seen at least ten times. This rearrangement joins TRBV5-4 to TRBJ2-2; possibly TRBD1 for D (5 bases). Germline-derived CDR1 and CDR2 are SGHNT and YYREEE (reference sequence). This CDR3 has 14 amino acids. Trimming cost V 5 bases and J 3 bases, with 11 bases left between them. The CDR3 loop reads CASSPVRDTGELFF. In nucleotides, the CDR3 is TGTGCCAGCAGTCCGGTCAGGGACACCGGGGAGCTGTTTTTT.

This clonotype has more than one count but fewer than ten. The V gene is TRBV5-4, the J gene TRBJ1-6; D is unclear. V lost 4 bases, J lost 3 bases, and 14 bases lay in between. The CDR3 has 16 residues. CDR1 SGHNT and CDR2 YYREEE come from the germline V gene (reference sequence). The CDR3 region is CASSNGRTRYNSPLHF. CDR3 coding DNA: TGTGCCAGCAGCAATGGACGGACGCGCTATAATTCACCCCTCCACTTT.

This clonotype showed up many times. The rearrangement uses TRBV18 and TRBJ2-7; 7 bases agree with TRBD2. Germline V gene data show CDR1 as KGHSH and CDR2 as LQKENI. The J segment lost 3 bases and the V segment lost 0 bases, leaving 2 bases of the junction unmatched. The CDR3 runs to 14 residues. CDR3 sequence reads: CASSPPGGSYEQYF. CDR3 sequence (DNA): TGTGCCAGCTCACCACCGGGCGGGAGCTACGAGCAGTACTTC.

This clonotype showed up just a few times. The genes are TRBV6-6 and TRBJ2-4, with D perhaps TRBD2 (6 bases). Trimming cost V 2 bases and J 0 bases, with 8 bases left between them. Germline V gives CDR1 MNHNY, CDR2 SVGAGI (reference sequence). The CDR3 runs to 15 residues. CDR3: CASSYPGEAKNIQYF. The CDR3 DNA is TGTGCCAGCAGTTACCCGGGGGAAGCCAAAAACATTCAGTACTTC.

There are many counts of this clonotype. The chain is built from TRBV6-2 or TRBV6-3 and TRBJ1-3; 8 nucleotides agree with TRBD1. Germline V CDR1 and CDR2: MNHEY, SVGEGT. J lost 1 base, V lost 5 bases, and 13 bases had no gene match. There are 18 residues in the CDR3. This CDR3 is CASSNRQGTLPSGNTIYF. DNA for the CDR3: TGTGCCAGCAGTAATCGACAGGGGACCCTCCCGTCTGGAAACACCATATATTTT.

This clonotype was picked up a small number of times. The chain uses TRBV18 and TRBJ2-7, with D maybe TRBD1 (6 bases). The CDR3 sequence is 14 residues long. V dropped 3 bases and J dropped 7 bases, with 16 bases sitting between them. From germline, CDR1 is KGHSH and CDR2 LQKENI. DNA for the CDR3: TGTGCCAGCTCACCCCAGGGGCCTCCTACGGAGCAGTACTTC. As protein: CASSPQGPPTEQYF.

In this sample, this clonotype turned up many times. The chain combines TRBV29-1 with TRBJ2-1, with D maybe TRBD2 (7 bases). The CDR3 is 13 residues long. CDR1 and CDR2 (germline): SQVTM, ANQGSEA. Trimming removed 4 bases from V and 9 bases from J, with 16 bases in between. CDR3 sequence: CSVAGGGPGEQFF. For the CDR3, the DNA is TGCAGCGTTGCGGGGGGCGGCCCTGGTGAGCAGTTCTTC.

The sample holds a few counts of this clonotype. The chain couples TRBV6-4 to TRBJ1-2; no clear D gene. CDR1 and CDR2 (germline): MRHNA, SNTAGT. This CDR3 spans 13 amino acids. V lost 3 bases and J lost 8, with 13 bases in between. The CDR3 is CASSEAAGGGYTF. CDR3 DNA: TGTGCCAGCAGTGAGGCCGCAGGAGGCGGCTACACCTTC.

The chain joins TRBV18 to TRBJ2-3; 7 nucleotides agree with TRBD1. CDR3 length: 17 residues. Trimming removed 0 bases from V and 4 bases from J; junction bases left unmatched: 10. Germline CDR1 is KGHSH and CDR2 is LQKENI. CDR3 coding DNA: TGTGCCAGCTCACCACCCCCAAGGACAGGCCCCCCAGATACGCAGTATTTT. This codes for CASSPPPRTGPPDTQYF.

This sequence joins TRBV24-1 and TRBJ2-4; either TRBD1 or TRBD2 may fit D (5 bases each). V lost 9 bases and J 9 bases, leaving 17 bases between the germline ends. CDR3 length equals 13 residues. Germline-derived CDR1 and CDR2 are KGHDR and SFDVKD. CDR3 DNA sequence: TGTGCCACCCAACGGGACCCAAGGGGCATTCAGTACTTC. Residues: CATQRDPRGIQYF.

The chain couples TRBV7-8 to TRBJ1-5, with a weak D call TRBD1 (5 bases). The CDR3 has 13 amino acids. The V gene's germline CDR1 is SGHVS and CDR2 FQNEAQ. V was shortened by 5 bases and J by 5 bases, with 10 bases between the two germline ends. CDR3: CASSAFRDQPQHF. The CDR3 DNA is TGTGCCAGCAGCGCTTTCAGGGATCAGCCCCAGCATTTT.

Ten or more counts support this clonotype. The V gene is TRBV7-3, the J gene TRBJ1-2; D ambiguous. CDR3 length equals 14 residues. Germline lookup yields CDR1 SGHTA and CDR2 FQGTGA. The V gene lost 0 bases and the J gene lost 2 bases, with 7 bases spanning the gap. CDR3 residues: CASSLTGENYGYTF. Written as DNA, the CDR3 is TGTGCCAGCAGCTTAACCGGGGAAAACTATGGCTACACCTTC.

V is TRBV7-9 and J is TRBJ1-2; a possible D gene is TRBD1 (6 bases). Trimming took 4 bases from V and 3 from J, leaving 18 bases between them. This CDR3 contains 16 residues. Per germline, CDR1 SEHNR and CDR2 FQNEAQ (reference sequence). The CDR3 is CASSSRGQGRDYGYTF. In nucleotides, the CDR3 is TGTGCCAGCAGCTCCCGGGGGCAGGGAAGGGACTATGGCTACACCTTC.

This clonotype has more than one count but fewer than ten. The chain links TRBV5-5 to TRBJ2-1; possible D gene TRBD2, 5 bases. CDR1 is SGHKS, CDR2 YYEKEE, per germline (reference sequence). The V gene lost 4 bases and the J gene lost 13 bases, with 21 bases spanning the gap. CDR3 length equals 14 residues. The CDR3 loop is CASSRAGVVILQFF. CDR3 DNA sequence: TGTGCCAGCAGCCGGGCCGGGGTGGTTATATTACAGTTCTTC.

This clonotype showed up many times. The V and J genes are TRBV29-1 and TRBJ2-7; D not resolved. The length of the CDR3 is 13 residues. V lost 1 base and J lost 7, with 14 bases in between. The germline V gene encodes CDR1 SQVTM and CDR2 ANQGSEA. DNA of the CDR3: TGCAGCGTTGAAGGTAGGGCAGGAAGGGAGCAGTACTTC. Residues: CSVEGRAGREQYF.

This sequence joins TRBV5-4 and TRBJ2-5; 8 nucleotides line up with TRBD2. The V gene's germline CDR1 is SGHNT and CDR2 YYREEE (reference sequence). The CDR3 spans 17 residues. Germline trimming cut 0 bases from V and 2 bases from J; bases unmatched to any gene: 9. The CDR3 protein is CASSLAQGLGAQETQYF. The DNA of the CDR3 is TGTGCCAGCAGCTTGGCTCAGGGACTAGGGGCGCAAGAGACCCAGTACTTC.

This clonotype was counted many times. This chain joins TRBV4-3 and TRBJ1-1; no clear D gene. V was pared by 0 bases and J by 8 bases, with 13 bases between. Looked up from germline, CDR1 is LGHNA and CDR2 is YSLEER. The CDR3 has 14 amino acids. In DNA form, the CDR3 reads TGCGCCAGCAGCCAAGAAGGGTTACGGGGAGAAGCTTTCTTT. Its protein is CASSQEGLRGEAFF.